One sample yielded the 27 T cell receptor beta chains listed below, sequenced in a study of resident and recirculating memory T cells in vitiligo. Clones were read by immunoSEQ multiplex PCR, and TCRdb kept only the in-frame ones, dropping some. The top ten clones hold 4.9% of a sample with roughly 76,000 clones, approximately 89% of them seen once. Material for sequencing was blood. Receptors were obtained from a male donor with vitiligo.

V gene TRBV9 combines with J gene TRBJ2-5, with 9 bases fitting TRBD2. The germline V gene encodes CDR1 SGDLS and CDR2 YYNGEE. With V trimmed by 1 base and J by 5 bases, 6 bases remained unmatched. This CDR3 has 15 amino acids. CDR3 DNA sequence: TGTGCCAGCAGCGTACTAGCGGGGTCGGGGGAGACCCAGTACTTC. Amino acids: CASSVLAGSGETQYF. The whole variable domain, remainder taken from reference TRBV9 and TRBJ2-5, is DSGVTQTPKHLITATGQRVTLRCSPRSGDLSVYWYQQSLDQGLQFLIQYYNGEERAKGNILERFSAQQFPDLHSELNLSSLELGDSALYFCASSVLAGSGETQYFGPGTRLLVL.

This clone was found once. The chain links TRBV11-2 to TRBJ2-1; D uncertain. The CDR3 extends over 11 amino acids. CDR1 is SGHAT, CDR2 FQNNGV, per germline. V was clipped by 5 bases and J by 10 bases, with 9 bases between them. The CDR3 spells CASSGSGEQFF. The CDR3 DNA reads as TGTGCCAGCAGCGGCTCCGGGGAGCAGTTCTTC.

The chain links TRBV5-4 to TRBJ2-3; 10 positions agree with TRBD2. Germline CDR1 SGHNT, CDR2 YYREEE (reference sequence). The V segment lost 4 bases and the J segment 4 bases; nucleotides outside the gene matches: 6. This CDR3 has 15 amino acids. CDR3 DNA sequence: TGTGCCAGCAGCCCGAGCGGGGGGGGGCCAGATACGCAGTATTTT. Translation: CASSPSGGGPDTQYF. Using reference TRBV5-4 and TRBJ2-3 for the parts outside the CDR3, the full variable domain is ETGVTQSPTHLIKTRGQQVTLRCSSQSGHNTVSWYQQALGQGPQFIFQYYREEENGRGNFPPRFSGLQFPNYSSELNVNALELDDSALYLCASSPSGGGPDTQYFGPGTRLTVL.

The chain has TRBV7-8 and TRBJ1-1; 9 bases are shared with TRBD1. Germline assignment: CDR1 SGHVS and CDR2 FQNEAQ. The CDR3 has 17 residues. V lost 0 bases to trimming and J lost 1 base; unmatched junction nucleotides: 6. This CDR3 reads CASSLAAGQGQNTEAFF. Here the CDR3 DNA reads TGTGCCAGCAGCTTAGCGGCGGGACAGGGCCAGAACACTGAAGCTTTCTTT.

V is TRBV30 and J is TRBJ1-1, with D maybe TRBD1 (5 bases). V lost 3 bases, J lost 4 bases, and 9 bases lay in between. The germline CDR1 and CDR2 sequences are GTSNPN and SVGIG (reference sequence). The CDR3 has 12 amino acids. CDR3 sequence (DNA): TGTGCCTGGAGGGGGGGATCCACTGAAGCTTTCTTT. This encodes CAWRGGSTEAFF. Together with reference TRBV30 and TRBJ1-1, the CDR3 gives the full variable domain: SQTIHQWPATLVQPVGSPLSLECTVEGTSNPNLYWYRQAAGRGLQLLFYSVGIGQISSEVPQNLSASRPQDRQFILSSKKLLLSDSGFYLCAWRGGSTEAFFGQGTRLTVV.

This rearrangement joins TRBV4-2 to TRBJ1-4, with 8 nucleotides matching TRBD1. From germline, CDR1 is LGHNA and CDR2 YNFKEQ. Germline trimming cut 0 bases from V and 4 bases from J; bases unmatched to any gene: 4. The CDR3 sequence is 16 residues long. In nucleotides, the CDR3 is TGTGCCAGCAGCCAAGAGGGCAGGGGGCTTAATGAAAAACTGTTTTTT. Translation: CASSQEGRGLNEKLFF.

The chain recombines TRBV7-9 with TRBJ2-1; D may be TRBD1 (5 bases). V dropped 6 bases and J dropped 4 bases, with 19 bases sitting between them. The germline V gene encodes CDR1 SEHNR and CDR2 FQNEAQ (reference sequence). CDR3 size: 16 residues. Here the CDR3 DNA reads TGTGCCAGCAGTCCGGGTGGAGTAGGGGCGTACAATGAGCAGTTCTTC. Residues: CASSPGGVGAYNEQFF.

CDR3 in DNA: TGCGCCAGCAGCCTAACGGGACAGGCGACGAGTGAAGCTTTCTTT. This translates into CASSLTGQATSEAFF. The V call is TRBV4-1, the J call TRBJ1-1; 8 positions match TRBD1. The CDR3 is 15 residues long. Germline values: CDR1 MGHRA, CDR2 YSYEKL. The junction had 11 bases not matched to a gene; V was cut back by 4 bases and J by 7 bases.

This chain uses TRBV4-1 with TRBJ2-7, with 8 positions matching TRBD1. The CDR3 spans 15 residues. V was pared by 3 bases and J by 5 bases, with 9 bases of the junction left unmatched. The germline CDR1 and CDR2 sequences are MGHRA and YSYEKL. CDR3 DNA: TGCGCCAGCAGCCAGGCGGACAGGGACAGTCACGAGCAGTACTTC. As protein: CASSQADRDSHEQYF.

The chain carries TRBV7-2 and TRBJ2-2; tentatively, D is TRBD1 (5 bases). The CDR3 has 12 residues. The V end lost 1 base, the J end lost 11 bases, and 8 bases lay between the germline ends. Germline CDR1 reads SGHTA; CDR2 reads FQGNSA. Here the CDR3 reads CASSLVWTELFF. Written as DNA, the CDR3 is TGTGCCAGCAGCTTAGTCTGGACAGAGCTGTTTTTT.

This chain links TRBV4-1 with TRBJ1-5, with a possible D match to TRBD1 (6 bases). Looked up from germline, CDR1 is MGHRA and CDR2 is YSYEKL. The ends were cut back, 1 base at V and 4 bases at J, with 11 bases in the middle. This CDR3 contains 15 residues. CDR3: CASSQAAGANQPQHF. The DNA of the CDR3 is TGCGCCAGCAGCCAAGCTGCAGGGGCTAATCAGCCCCAGCATTTT.

This sequence joins TRBV6-1 and TRBJ2-2; a possible D gene is TRBD1 (6 bases). In germline, CDR1 is MNHNS, CDR2 SASEGT. The V and J ends lost 6 bases and 2 bases respectively, with 13 bases between them. This CDR3 is built from 15 residues. In DNA form, the CDR3 reads TGTGCCAGCAGGAACGGCAGGGGCAACACCGGGGAGCTGTTTTTT. Residues: CASRNGRGNTGELFF.

The chain couples TRBV5-1 to TRBJ1-5; TRBD1 agrees at 7 bases. CDR3 length equals 15 residues. Germline V CDR1 and CDR2: SGHRS, YFSETQ. V was clipped by 4 bases and J by 0 bases; unmatched bases: 4. The CDR3: CASSPTGYSNQPQHF. The CDR3 DNA reads TGCGCCAGCAGCCCGACAGGGTATAGCAATCAGCCCCAGCATTTT.

This clone was counted many times. The chain uses TRBV21-1 and TRBJ1-5; whether TRBD1, the table's D call, matches the DNA was not checked. TRBV21-1 is described as a pseudogene. This CDR3 contains 17 residues. The CDR3 loop reads CASSPPSPGGRNQPQHF. CDR3 DNA sequence: TGTGCCAGCAGCCCCCCCAGTCCAGGGGGCCGCAATCAGCCCCAGCATTTT.

The chain carries TRBV2 and TRBJ1-1; no clear D. Germline lookup yields CDR1 SNHLY and CDR2 FYNNEI. The V gene lost 5 bases and the J gene lost 0 bases, with 13 bases spanning the gap. This CDR3 region has 15 residues. The CDR3 protein is CASSQYQVMNTEAFF. In nucleotides, the CDR3 is TGTGCCAGCAGTCAGTATCAAGTCATGAACACTGAAGCTTTCTTT.

This sequence joins TRBV7-8 and TRBJ2-2, with 9 bases fitting TRBD1. Germline-derived CDR1 and CDR2 are SGHVS and FQNEAQ. Germline trimming cut 5 bases from V and 7 bases from J; bases unmatched to any gene: 8. The CDR3 has 15 residues. The CDR3: CASSQGQGEVGELFF. The CDR3, as DNA: TGTGCCAGCAGCCAGGGACAGGGCGAGGTCGGGGAGCTGTTTTTT.

J is TRBJ2-7 and V is TRBV2; TRBD1 matches 7 bases. This CDR3 region has 13 residues. Germline assignment: CDR1 SNHLY and CDR2 FYNNEI. With V trimmed by 8 bases and J by 6 bases, 10 bases remained unmatched. CDR3 in DNA: TGTGCCAGCGGGGACAGTCTGGCCGTCGAGCAGTACTTC. Amino acid sequence: CASGDSLAVEQYF.

CDR3 in amino acids: CASSRGGDTGLGGYTF. The CDR3, as DNA: TGTGCCAGCTCACGCGGGGGGGATACAGGGCTGGGTGGCTACACCTTC. This chain joins TRBV18 and TRBJ1-2, with a possible D match to TRBD1 (6 bases). V shed 4 bases and J shed 7 bases, with 22 bases lying between them. Germline assignment: CDR1 KGHSH and CDR2 LQKENI. The CDR3 runs 16 residues.

The chain employs TRBV19 and TRBJ2-1; D is undetermined. V lost 9 bases to trimming and J lost 1 base, with 10 bases between them. Germline values: CDR1 LNHDA, CDR2 SQIVND (reference sequence). CDR3 length: 13 amino acids. CDR3 region: CASSDFSYNEQFF. CDR3 DNA: TGTGCCAGCAGCGACTTTTCCTACAATGAGCAGTTCTTC. The entire variable domain, with the rest obtained from reference TRBV19 and TRBJ2-1, is as follows: DGGITQSPKYLFRKEGQNVTLSCEQNLNHDAMYWYRQDPGQGLRLIYYSQIVNDFQKGDIAEGYSVSREKKESFPLTVTSAQKNPTAFYLCASSDFSYNEQFFGPGTRLTVL.

This chain uses TRBV14 with TRBJ2-7, with a tentative D call TRBD2 (6 bases). Trimming shortened V by 3 bases and J by 7 bases, and 13 bases separated the two germline ends. The V gene's germline CDR1 is SGHDN and CDR2 FVKESK. The CDR3 has 13 residues. This chain's CDR3 is CASSHELAGEQYF. The CDR3 nucleotides read TGTGCCAGCAGCCACGAACTCGCGGGAGAGCAGTACTTC.

This clone was seen once. The chain has TRBV19 and TRBJ2-5; D unresolved. The V and J ends lost 1 base and 1 base respectively, with 4 bases between them. This CDR3 spans 13 amino acids. The germline gives CDR1 LNHDA, CDR2 SQIVND (reference sequence). This CDR3 reads CASSIGAQETQYF. The CDR3 DNA sequence: TGTGCCAGTAGTATAGGAGCCCAAGAGACCCAGTACTTC.

CDR3 bases: TGTGCCAGCAGCTTGGCTAGCCAGGGGCGAGGGCAGCCCCAGCATTTT. Translating it yields CASSLASQGRGQPQHF. The rearrangement uses TRBV5-6 and TRBJ1-5; weak D call: TRBD1 (6 bases). The CDR3 has 16 residues. From germline, CDR1 is SGHDT and CDR2 YYEEEE. V was pared by 0 bases and J by 7 bases, with 17 bases between.

This rearrangement joins TRBV18 to TRBJ2-7; 9 bases fit TRBD2. The CDR3 contains 15 residues. Germline CDR1 reads KGHSH; CDR2 reads LQKENI. V shed 4 bases and J 2 bases; nucleotides not matched to a gene: 6. CDR3 sequence reads: CASSQVSGGTYEQYF. DNA of the CDR3: TGTGCCAGCTCACAAGTCAGCGGGGGGACCTACGAGCAGTACTTC.

The chain has TRBV5-4 and TRBJ2-3; D is perhaps TRBD2 (5 bases). Between the trimmed V and J ends, which lost 4 bases and 3 bases, there was a span of 18 bases. Germline CDR1 and CDR2: SGHNT and YYREEE (reference sequence). The CDR3 sequence is 16 residues long. CDR3 protein: CASSRNIVTGTDTQYF. CDR3 bases: TGTGCCAGCAGCCGCAATATAGTGACGGGGACAGATACGCAGTATTTT.

The chain carries TRBV4-2 and TRBJ2-1; 10 nucleotides agree with TRBD2. Trimming at V came to 0 bases and at J to 7 bases, leaving 6 bases not matched to a gene. The CDR3 sequence is 16 residues long. The germline CDR1 and CDR2 sequences are LGHNA and YNFKEQ. CDR3 DNA sequence: TGTGCCAGCAGCCAAGATTTTAGGACTAGCGGAAATGAGCAGTTCTTC. Residues: CASSQDFRTSGNEQFF.

The chain is built from TRBV27 and TRBJ1-1; D is uncertain. This CDR3 comprises 16 residues. Germline CDR1 and CDR2: MNHEY and SMNVEV (reference sequence). V gave up 3 bases and J gave up 1 base, with 15 bases separating them. The CDR3 reads CASSFGLRLPNTEAFF. The CDR3 DNA reads as TGTGCCAGCAGTTTCGGGTTAAGACTCCCGAACACTGAAGCTTTCTTT.

The chain employs TRBV18 and TRBJ1-5, with D unresolved. V was cut by 2 bases and J by 0 bases, with 8 bases left in between. CDR3 length: 15 residues. Per germline, CDR1 KGHSH and CDR2 LQKENI. The CDR3 spells CASSPMQDSNQPQHF. CDR3 DNA: TGTGCCAGCTCACCAATGCAGGATAGCAATCAGCCCCAGCATTTT.